Below, 18 T cell receptor beta chains from the same sample are listed, as sequenced in a study of T cells after somatic rescue of genetic block. Repertoires were generated with immunoSEQ multiplex PCR, while TCRdb's copy carries only in-frame clones and drops some. Among about 110,000 clones listed, approximately 90% were seen once. The sequencing input was peripheral blood mononuclear cells (PBMCs). The receptors were gathered from a woman under 30.

This clone is a singleton in its sample. The rearrangement joins TRBV4-3 to TRBJ2-2, with D possibly being TRBD2 (6 bases). This CDR3 has 14 residues. Germline values: CDR1 LGHNA, CDR2 YSLEER. Trimming shortened V by 3 bases and J by 4 bases, and 9 bases separated the two germline ends. CDR3 coding DNA: TGCGCCAGCAGCCAGGGACTGCTCACCGGGGAGCTGTTTTTT. This sequence encodes CASSQGLLTGELFF.

The V gene is TRBV28, the J gene TRBJ1-2; 8 bases fit TRBD1. The V gene's germline CDR1 is MDHEN and CDR2 SYDVKM. The CDR3 has 13 amino acids. Trimming removed 4 bases from V and 7 bases from J; junction bases left unmatched: 5. The CDR3 here is CASSSDRVSGYTF. The CDR3 region has the DNA TGTGCCAGCAGTTCGGACAGGGTGAGTGGCTACACCTTC.

Only one count was recorded for this clone. This rearrangement joins TRBV13 to TRBJ2-3; weak D call: TRBD1 (5 bases). Trimming took off 5 bases at V and 2 bases at J, with 14 bases between the two ends. The germline gives CDR1 PRHDT, CDR2 FYEKMQ (reference sequence). CDR3 length equals 15 residues. CDR3 nucleotide sequence: TGTGCCAGCAGCCGACGGACACTCTCCACAGATACGCAGTATTTT. Residues: CASSRRTLSTDTQYF.

The CDR3 reads CARAGLRNTEAFF. CDR3 DNA: TGTGCCCGAGCGGGACTTCGGAACACTGAAGCTTTCTTT. V gene TRBV30 combines with J gene TRBJ1-1; maybe TRBD1 (5 bases). Germline assignment: CDR1 GTSNPN and CDR2 SVGIG (reference sequence). V was shortened by 8 bases and J by 1 base, with 14 bases between the two germline ends. The CDR3 has 13 residues.

V and J are TRBV12-5 and TRBJ2-5; the match to TRBD2 covers 7 bases. This CDR3 is 14 amino acids long. The V gene end was trimmed by 3 bases and the J gene end by 5 bases; junction bases not matched to a gene: 6. Germline CDR1 and CDR2: LGHNT and FRNRAP. CDR3 bases: TGTGCTAGTGGTTTCGGACTAGGGGAGGAGACCCAGTACTTC. Translation: CASGFGLGEETQYF. Full variable domain (rest looked up from reference TRBV12-5 and TRBJ2-5): DARVTQTPRHKVTEMGQEVTMRCQPILGHNTVFWYRQTMMQGLELLAYFRNRAPLDDSGMPKDRFSAEMPDATLATLKIQPSEPRDSAVYFCASGFGLGEETQYFGPGTRLLVL.

This clone was counted once. The rearrangement joins TRBV9 to TRBJ1-2; D might be TRBD1 (5 bases). The V gene lost 0 bases and the J gene lost 0 bases, with 9 bases spanning the gap. The germline gives CDR1 SGDLS, CDR2 YYNGEE. The CDR3 runs 15 residues. The CDR3 reads CASSVADTSNYGYTF. In nucleotides, the CDR3 is TGTGCCAGCAGCGTAGCGGACACGTCTAACTATGGCTACACCTTC.

The chain links TRBV5-4 to TRBJ2-7; D could derive from TRBD1 or TRBD2 (5 bases each). Germline CDR1 and CDR2: SGHNT and YYREEE (reference sequence). This CDR3 has 12 amino acids. Trimming pared 3 bases from V and 1 base from J, leaving 5 bases between. The CDR3, as DNA: TGTGCCAGCAGCTGGGGGTCCTACGAGCAGTACTTC. Its protein is CASSWGSYEQYF.

There are a few counts of this clone. The chain employs TRBV30 and TRBJ1-4; the match to TRBD1 covers 7 bases. The CDR3 runs 12 residues. Looked up from germline, CDR1 is GTSNPN and CDR2 is SVGIG (reference sequence). V dropped 5 bases and J dropped 5; count of bases not matched to a gene: 2. The CDR3 DNA reads as TGTGCCTGGTTGGGACAGAATGAAAAACTGTTTTTT. Its translation: CAWLGQNEKLFF.

V usage is TRBV4-1 and J usage is TRBJ1-6; 7 positions agree with TRBD1. CDR1 is MGHRA, CDR2 YSYEKL, per germline. Trimming cost V 4 bases and J 7 bases; bases outside gene matches: 10. This CDR3 is built from 16 residues. CDR3 sequence (DNA): TGCGCCAGCAGCCCGCCAGGGGGGAGTCGAAATTCACCCCTCCACTTT. It translates to CASSPPGGSRNSPLHF.

The chain has TRBV7-9 and TRBJ2-7; 7 bases match TRBD1. V gave up 7 bases and J gave up 2 bases; unmatched junction bases: 11. CDR1 and CDR2 (germline): SEHNR, FQNEAQ (reference sequence). The CDR3 totals 15 residues. This CDR3 reads CASTGDTGVPYEQYF. CDR3 sequence (DNA): TGTGCCAGCACTGGTGACACAGGGGTACCCTACGAGCAGTACTTC.

The chain is built from TRBV7-9 and TRBJ2-7, with D hard to call. Germline lookup yields CDR1 SEHNR and CDR2 FQNEAQ (reference sequence). V dropped 2 bases and J dropped 9 bases, with 14 bases sitting between them. This CDR3 has 13 residues. This CDR3 reads CASSLTVDPGQYF. The CDR3 DNA reads TGTGCCAGCAGCTTAACCGTGGACCCGGGGCAGTACTTC. The whole variable domain, remainder taken from reference TRBV7-9 and TRBJ2-7, is DTGVSQNPRHKITKRGQNVTFRCDPISEHNRLYWYRQTLGQGPEFLTYFQNEAQLEKSRLLSDRFSAERPKGSFSTLEIQRTEQGDSAMYLCASSLTVDPGQYFGPGTRLTVT.

This chain links TRBV4-2 with TRBJ2-3; 16 bases fit TRBD2. The CDR3 is made up of 16 amino acids. The V and J ends lost 4 bases and 4 bases, in that order; junction bases with no gene match: 2. Germline-derived CDR1 and CDR2 are LGHNA and YNFKEQ. Here the CDR3 DNA reads TGTGCCAGCAGCCCGGGACTAGCGGGGGGGCCAGATACGCAGTATTTT. Its protein is CASSPGLAGGPDTQYF.

Here the CDR3 DNA reads TGTGCCAGCAGTTATACCCAGTCGAGCTCCTACGAGCAGTACTTC. Translated: CASSYTQSSSYEQYF. The V call is TRBV6-5, the J call TRBJ2-7; D uncertain. Germline CDR1 is MNHEY and CDR2 is SVGAGI. V lost 3 bases to trimming and J lost 0 bases, with 12 bases between them. This CDR3 contains 15 residues.

For the CDR3, the DNA is TGTGCCAGCTCACCCTCCACCGCCGGGACAGTGGGATCCTACGAGCAGTACTTC. Its translation is CASSPSTAGTVGSYEQYF. The chain carries TRBV18 and TRBJ2-7, with 7 bases that match TRBD1. The germline V gene has CDR1 KGHSH and CDR2 LQKENI. The trim removed 3 bases at V and 1 base at J, leaving 15 bases unmatched. This CDR3 region has 18 residues.

This chain links TRBV7-9 with TRBJ2-5; 9 nucleotides agree with TRBD1. V lost 3 bases and J lost 4; bases outside the gene matches: 6. Germline V gene lookup returns CDR1 SEHNR and CDR2 FQNEAQ (reference sequence). The CDR3 totals 15 residues. As DNA, the CDR3 is TGTGCCAGCAGCTTGGGGACAGGGATGGGAGAGACCCAGTACTTC. Translation: CASSLGTGMGETQYF.

The chain has TRBV11-2 and TRBJ2-3; no firm D call. The V gene's germline CDR1 is SGHAT and CDR2 FQNNGV. Trimming left V 5 bases short and J 5 bases short, with 8 bases between. The CDR3 spans 12 residues. The DNA for the CDR3 is TGTGCCAGCAGCGCCTCTGGAGATACGCAGTATTTT. It specifies CASSASGDTQYF.

The V and J genes are TRBV6-1 and TRBJ1-2; weak D call: TRBD1 (6 bases). This CDR3 comprises 12 residues. The germline V gene has CDR1 MNHNS and CDR2 SASEGT. Trimming cost V 6 bases and J 8 bases, with 13 bases left between them. The CDR3 coding sequence is TGTGCCAGCAGGAGGACAGTCTTAGGCTACACCTTC. Protein sequence: CASRRTVLGYTF.

The V and J genes are TRBV2 and TRBJ1-2, with D hard to call. Trimming took off 3 bases at V and 7 bases at J, with 15 bases between the two ends. From germline, CDR1 is SNHLY and CDR2 FYNNEI. This CDR3 is built from 14 residues. The CDR3 region is CASSEGRSLSGYTF. For the CDR3, the DNA is TGTGCCAGCAGTGAGGGCAGGAGCCTATCTGGCTACACCTTC.